This T cell receptor beta chain is from a study of vaccination effects on CD4 cells after COVID-19. Notes on this clone: Its antigen is unidentified.

The protocol was immunoSEQ multiplex PCR, while the TCRdb copy is restricted to in-frame clones and leaves out a portion. Among 25,000 to 30,000 clones listed, 70% to 75% were seen once. The V and J ends lost 1 base and 1 base respectively, with 11 bases between them. CDR1 SGHNT and CDR2 YYREEE come from the germline V gene (reference sequence). The CDR3 loop spans 15 amino acids. Viral peptide pools were used in the ViraFEST assay to expand antigen-specific CD4+ T cells, and sequencing came afterward. Isolating CD4+ T cells followed approximately 10 days of culture. As their vaccination, participants received two doses of either BNT162b2 or mRNA-1273. Prior SARS-CoV-2 infection was absent in the vaccine recipients, as shown by negative nucleocapsid antibodies. Roughly 2.1 million PBMC per well were cultured with 10 IU/ml IL-2 and roughly 9.9 ug/ml peptides. The authors exchanged half the medium for IL-2 medium on days 3 and 7.

This TCR came from a human donor who received a COVID-19 vaccine. The source material was CD4+ T cells from PBMCs cultured with HCoV-NL63 spike peptides, sampled after COVID-19 vaccination. The chain employs TRBV5-4 and TRBJ1-1; no reliable D call. In nucleotides, the CDR3 is TGTGCCAGCAGCTTGAACGAACTCAAGAACACTGAAGCTTTCTTT. This translates into CASSLNELKNTEAFF.